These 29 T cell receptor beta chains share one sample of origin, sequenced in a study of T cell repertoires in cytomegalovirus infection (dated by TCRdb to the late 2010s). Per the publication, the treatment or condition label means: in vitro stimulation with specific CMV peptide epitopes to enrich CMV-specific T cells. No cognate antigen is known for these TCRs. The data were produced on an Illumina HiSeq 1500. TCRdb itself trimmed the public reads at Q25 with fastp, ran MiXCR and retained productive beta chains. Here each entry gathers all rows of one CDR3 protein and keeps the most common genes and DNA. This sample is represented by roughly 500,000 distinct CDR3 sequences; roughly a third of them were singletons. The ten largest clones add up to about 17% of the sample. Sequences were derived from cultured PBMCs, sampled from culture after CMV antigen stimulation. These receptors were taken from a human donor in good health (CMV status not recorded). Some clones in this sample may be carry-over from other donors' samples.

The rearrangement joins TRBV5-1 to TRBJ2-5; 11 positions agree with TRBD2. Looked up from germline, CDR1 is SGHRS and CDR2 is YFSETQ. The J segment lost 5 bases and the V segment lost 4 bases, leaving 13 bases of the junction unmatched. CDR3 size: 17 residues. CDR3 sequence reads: CASSPRASGRSRETQYF. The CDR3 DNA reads TGCGCCAGCAGCCCCCGAGCTAGCGGGAGGTCTCGGGAGACCCAGTACTTC. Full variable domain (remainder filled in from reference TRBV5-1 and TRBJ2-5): KAGVTQTPRYLIKTRGQQVTLSCSPISGHRSVSWYQQTPGQGLQFLFEYFSETQRNKGNFPGRFSGRQFSNSRSEMNVSTLELGDSALYLCASSPRASGRSRETQYFGPGTRLLVL.

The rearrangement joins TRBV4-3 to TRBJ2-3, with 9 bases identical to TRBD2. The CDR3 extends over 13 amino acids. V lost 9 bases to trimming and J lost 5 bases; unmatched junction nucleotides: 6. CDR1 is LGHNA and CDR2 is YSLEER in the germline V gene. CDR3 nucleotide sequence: TGCGCCAGTGGGCGGGAGGGCGGAGATACGCAGTATTTT. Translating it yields CASGREGGDTQYF.

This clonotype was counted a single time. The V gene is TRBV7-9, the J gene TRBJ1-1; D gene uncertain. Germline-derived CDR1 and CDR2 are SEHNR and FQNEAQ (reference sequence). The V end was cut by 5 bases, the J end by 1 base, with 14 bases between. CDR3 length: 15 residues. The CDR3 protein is CASSLPGRRNTEAFF. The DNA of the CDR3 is TGTGCCAGCAGCCTACCGGGGAGGAGGAACACTGAAGCTTTCTTT.

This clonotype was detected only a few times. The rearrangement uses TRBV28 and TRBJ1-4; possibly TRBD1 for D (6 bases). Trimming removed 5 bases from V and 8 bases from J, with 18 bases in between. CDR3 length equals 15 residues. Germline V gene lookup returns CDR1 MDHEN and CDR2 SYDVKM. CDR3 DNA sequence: TGTGCCAGCAGTCCCGGACAGTACGACAGGGAAAAACTGTTTTTT. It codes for CASSPGQYDREKLFF.

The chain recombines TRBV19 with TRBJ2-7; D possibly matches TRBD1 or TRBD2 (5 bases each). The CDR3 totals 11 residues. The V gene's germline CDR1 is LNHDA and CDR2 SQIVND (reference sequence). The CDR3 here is CDRRGDAQQYF. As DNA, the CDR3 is TGTGACAGGAGAGGGGATGCTCAGCAGTACTTC.

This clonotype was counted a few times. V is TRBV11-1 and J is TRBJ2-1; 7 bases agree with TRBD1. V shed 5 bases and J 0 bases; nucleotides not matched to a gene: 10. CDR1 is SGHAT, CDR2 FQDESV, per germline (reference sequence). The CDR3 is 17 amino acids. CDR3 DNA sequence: TGTGCCAGCAGCCCAAAGACAGGGTTGAGCTCCTACAATGAGCAGTTCTTC. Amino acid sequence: CASSPKTGLSSYNEQFF.

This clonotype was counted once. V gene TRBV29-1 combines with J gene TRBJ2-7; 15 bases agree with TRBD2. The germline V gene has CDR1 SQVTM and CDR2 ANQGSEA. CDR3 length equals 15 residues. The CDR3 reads CSGLAGGGRSGEQYF. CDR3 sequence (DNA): TGCAGTGGACTAGCGGGAGGGGGAAGATCGGGCGAGCAGTACTTC.

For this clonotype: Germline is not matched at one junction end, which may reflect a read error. CDR3 sequence: CASSWRTGGYTEAFF. As DNA, the CDR3 is TGTGCCAGCAGCTGGCGGACAGGGGGCTACACTGAAGCTTTCTTT. The chain uses TRBV5-3 and TRBJ1-1; 11 bases align to TRBD1. TRBV5-3 is an ORF; its function is uncertain. The CDR3 loop spans 15 amino acids.

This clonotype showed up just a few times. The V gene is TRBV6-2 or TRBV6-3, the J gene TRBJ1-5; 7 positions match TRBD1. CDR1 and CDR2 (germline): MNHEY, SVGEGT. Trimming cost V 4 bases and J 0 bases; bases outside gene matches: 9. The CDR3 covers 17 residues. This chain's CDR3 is CASSSRDRHISNQPQHF. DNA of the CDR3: TGTGCCAGCAGTTCCCGGGACAGACATATTAGCAATCAGCCCCAGCATTTT.

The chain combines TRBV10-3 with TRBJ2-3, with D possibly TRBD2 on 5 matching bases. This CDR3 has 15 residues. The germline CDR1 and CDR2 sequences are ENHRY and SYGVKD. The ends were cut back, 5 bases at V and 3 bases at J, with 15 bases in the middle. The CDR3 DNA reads TGTGCCATCAGTCACGAGCGCGGGTATACAGATACGCAGTATTTT. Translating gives CAISHERGYTDTQYF.

The CDR3 coding sequence is TGTGCCAGCAGTGAACTACAGAATAGCAATCAGCCCCAGCATTTT. Translated: CASSELQNSNQPQHF. This sequence joins TRBV6-1 and TRBJ1-5; D uncertain. This CDR3 has 15 amino acids. Germline V gives CDR1 MNHNS, CDR2 SASEGT. Trimming pared 2 bases from V and 0 bases from J, leaving 8 bases between.

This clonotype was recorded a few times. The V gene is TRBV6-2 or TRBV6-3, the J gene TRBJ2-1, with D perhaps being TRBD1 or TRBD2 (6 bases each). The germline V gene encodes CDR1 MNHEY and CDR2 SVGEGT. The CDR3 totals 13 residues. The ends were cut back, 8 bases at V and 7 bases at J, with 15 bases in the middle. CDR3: CASHGGPGNEQFF. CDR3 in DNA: TGTGCCAGCCACGGGGGCCCTGGGAATGAGCAGTTCTTC.

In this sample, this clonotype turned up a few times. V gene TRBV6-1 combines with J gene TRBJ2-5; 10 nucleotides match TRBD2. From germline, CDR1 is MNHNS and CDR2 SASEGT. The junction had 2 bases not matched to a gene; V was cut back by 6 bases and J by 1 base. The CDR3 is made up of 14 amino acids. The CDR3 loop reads CASRGLATQETQYF. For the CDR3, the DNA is TGTGCCAGCAGGGGACTAGCGACCCAAGAGACCCAGTACTTC.

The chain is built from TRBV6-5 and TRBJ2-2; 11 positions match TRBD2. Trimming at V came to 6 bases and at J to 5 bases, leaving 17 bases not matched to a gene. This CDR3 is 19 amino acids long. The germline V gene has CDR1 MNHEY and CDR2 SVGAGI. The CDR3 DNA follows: TGTGCCAGCAGCCGCGCAAAAGAAATAGCGGGAGGGAGTACCGGGGAGCTGTTTTTT. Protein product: CASSRAKEIAGGSTGELFF.

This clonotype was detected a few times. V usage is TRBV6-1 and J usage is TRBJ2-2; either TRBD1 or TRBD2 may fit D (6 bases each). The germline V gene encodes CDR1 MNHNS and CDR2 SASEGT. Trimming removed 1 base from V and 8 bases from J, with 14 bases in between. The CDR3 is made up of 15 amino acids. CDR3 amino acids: CASSEDGGRRGELFF. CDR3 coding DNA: TGTGCCAGCAGTGAAGACGGGGGCCGAAGAGGGGAGCTGTTTTTT.

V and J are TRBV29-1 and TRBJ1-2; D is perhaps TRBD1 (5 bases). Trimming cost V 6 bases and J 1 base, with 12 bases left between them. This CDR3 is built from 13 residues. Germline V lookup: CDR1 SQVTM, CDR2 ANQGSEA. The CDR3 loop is CSVGESLNYGYTF. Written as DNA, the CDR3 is TGCAGCGTGGGGGAGAGTCTTAACTATGGCTACACCTTC.

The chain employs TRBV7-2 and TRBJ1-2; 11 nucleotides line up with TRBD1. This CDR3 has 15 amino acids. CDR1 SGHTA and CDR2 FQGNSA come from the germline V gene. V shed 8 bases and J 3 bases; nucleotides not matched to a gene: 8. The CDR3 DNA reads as TGTGCCAGCCAGGACAGGGGGCGAGGCGACTATGGCTACACCTTC. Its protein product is CASQDRGRGDYGYTF. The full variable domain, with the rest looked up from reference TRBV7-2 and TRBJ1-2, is GAGVSQSPSNKVTEKGKDVELRCDPISGHTALYWYRQSLGQGLEFLIYFQGNSAPDKSGLPSDRFSAERTGGSVSTLTIQRTQQEDSAVYLCASQDRGRGDYGYTFGSGTRLTVV.

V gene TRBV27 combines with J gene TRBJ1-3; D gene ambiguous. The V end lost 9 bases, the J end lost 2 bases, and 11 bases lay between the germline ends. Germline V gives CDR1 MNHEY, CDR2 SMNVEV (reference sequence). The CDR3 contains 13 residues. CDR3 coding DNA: TGTGCCAGTGCCGGGCAGACTGGAAACACCATATATTTT. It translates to CASAGQTGNTIYF.

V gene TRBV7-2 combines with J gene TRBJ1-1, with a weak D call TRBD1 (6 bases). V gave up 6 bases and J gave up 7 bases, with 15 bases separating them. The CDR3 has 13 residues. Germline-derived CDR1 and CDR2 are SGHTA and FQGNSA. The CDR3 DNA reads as TGTGCCAGCAGGAGTAACAGGGAAGGTGAAGCTTTCTTT. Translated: CASRSNREGEAFF.

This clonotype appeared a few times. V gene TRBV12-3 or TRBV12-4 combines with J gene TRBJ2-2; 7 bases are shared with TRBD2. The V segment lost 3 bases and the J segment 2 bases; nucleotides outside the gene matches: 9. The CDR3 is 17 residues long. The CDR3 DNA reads TGTGCCAGCAGTTTCGCTAGCGGAGCACTAAACACCGGGGAGCTGTTTTTT. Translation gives CASSFASGALNTGELFF.

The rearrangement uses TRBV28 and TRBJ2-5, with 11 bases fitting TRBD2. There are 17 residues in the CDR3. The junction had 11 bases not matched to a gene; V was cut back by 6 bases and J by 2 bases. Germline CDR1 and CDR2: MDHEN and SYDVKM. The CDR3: CASSGTSGRQVQETQYF. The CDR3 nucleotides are TGTGCCAGCAGCGGGACTAGCGGAAGACAAGTACAAGAGACCCAGTACTTC.

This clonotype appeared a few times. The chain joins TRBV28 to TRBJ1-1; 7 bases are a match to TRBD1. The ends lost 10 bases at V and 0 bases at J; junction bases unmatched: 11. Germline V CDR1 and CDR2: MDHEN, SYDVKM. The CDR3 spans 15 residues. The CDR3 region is CATRTGLALNTEAFF. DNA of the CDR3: TGTGCCACCCGGACAGGTTTGGCCCTGAACACTGAAGCTTTCTTT.

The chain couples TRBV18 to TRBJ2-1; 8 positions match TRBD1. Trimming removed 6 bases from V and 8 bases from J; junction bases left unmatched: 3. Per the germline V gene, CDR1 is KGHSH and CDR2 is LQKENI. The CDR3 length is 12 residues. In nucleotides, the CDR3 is TGTGCCAGCTCCCTGGACAGGGATGAGCAGTTCTTC. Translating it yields CASSLDRDEQFF.

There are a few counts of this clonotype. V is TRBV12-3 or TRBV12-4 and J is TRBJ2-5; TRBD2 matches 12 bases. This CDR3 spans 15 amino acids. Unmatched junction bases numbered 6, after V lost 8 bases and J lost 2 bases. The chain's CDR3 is CASSTSGSLQETQYF. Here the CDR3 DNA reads TGTGCCAGCTCGACTAGCGGGAGCTTACAAGAGACCCAGTACTTC.

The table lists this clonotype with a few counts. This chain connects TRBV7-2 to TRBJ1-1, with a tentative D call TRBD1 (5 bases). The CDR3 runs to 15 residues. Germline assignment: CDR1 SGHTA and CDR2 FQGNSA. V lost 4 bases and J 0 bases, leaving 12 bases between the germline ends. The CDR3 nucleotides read TGTGCCAGCAGCTACTCCCAGGGCCTGAACACTGAAGCTTTCTTT. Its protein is CASSYSQGLNTEAFF. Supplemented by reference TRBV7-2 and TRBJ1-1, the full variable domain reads GAGVSQSPSNKVTEKGKDVELRCDPISGHTALYWYRQSLGQGLEFLIYFQGNSAPDKSGLPSDRFSAERTGGSVSTLTIQRTQQEDSAVYLCASSYSQGLNTEAFFGQGTRLTVV.

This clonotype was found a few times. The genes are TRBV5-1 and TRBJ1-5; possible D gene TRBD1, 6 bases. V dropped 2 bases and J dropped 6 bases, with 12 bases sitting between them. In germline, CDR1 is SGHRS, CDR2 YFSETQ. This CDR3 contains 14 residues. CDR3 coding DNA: TGCGCCAGCAGCTTCGGGGGGCTAGGTCAGCCCCAGCATTTT. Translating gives CASSFGGLGQPQHF.

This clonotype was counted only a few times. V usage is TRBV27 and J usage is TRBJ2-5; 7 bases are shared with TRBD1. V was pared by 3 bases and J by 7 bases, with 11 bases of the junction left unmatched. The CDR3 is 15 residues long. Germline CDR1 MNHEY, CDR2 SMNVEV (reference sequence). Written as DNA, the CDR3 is TGTGCCAGCAGTTTTTCGGGACAGATAAGTGGGACCCAGTACTTC. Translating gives CASSFSGQISGTQYF.

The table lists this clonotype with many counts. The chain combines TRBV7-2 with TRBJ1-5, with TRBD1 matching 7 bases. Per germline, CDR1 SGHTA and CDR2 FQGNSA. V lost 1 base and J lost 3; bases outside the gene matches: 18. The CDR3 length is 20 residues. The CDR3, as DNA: TGTGCCAGCAGCTTAGGTTTCCCCCTCTCCGGGACAGCTTCCAATCAGCCCCAGCATTTT. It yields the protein CASSLGFPLSGTASNQPQHF.

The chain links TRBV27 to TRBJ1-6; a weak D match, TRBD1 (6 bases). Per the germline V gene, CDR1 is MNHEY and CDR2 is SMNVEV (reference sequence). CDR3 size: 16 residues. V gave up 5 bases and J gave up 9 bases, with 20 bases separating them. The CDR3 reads CASSPAGTLVRSPLHF. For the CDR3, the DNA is TGTGCCAGCAGTCCAGCCGGGACATTAGTTCGTTCACCCCTCCACTTT.